This TCR beta chain emerged from a study of T-cell memory formation after mild COVID-19. This clonotype was picked up many times. Its antigen is not identified. The germline V and J ends were trimmed by 0 bases and 3 bases, with 15 bases remaining between them. This CDR3 contains 16 residues. It was 5'RACE with constant-segment primers that produced the TCR alpha and TCR beta cDNA libraries, which carried sample barcodes and UMIs. TCRdb re-derived calls from the 5' RACE reads in MiXCR, one entry per CDR3 protein. The table records almost 45,000 distinct CDR3 sequences, less than 8% of them present only once. Overall study results and limits: A second wave expanding day 15 to 37 was CD4+-biased; contracting clones were balanced.

The clonotype was recovered from an adult who had mild COVID-19 (a few samples of this study predate the infection). Cell type and time point are not known. The chain recombines TRBV12-3 or TRBV12-4 with TRBJ2-7; no clear D gene. Sequenced sample: PBMCs or a T cell subset sorted from them (not recorded which). The chain's CDR3 is CASSLAAEQTGYEQYF. CDR3 coding DNA: TGTGCCAGCAGTTTAGCCGCCGAGCAGACGGGCTACGAGCAGTACTTC.